This TCR beta chain was profiled in a study of cytomegalovirus exposure and HLA in healthy donors. Germline V gives CDR1 MNHEY, CDR2 SMNVEV (reference sequence). V was clipped by 2 bases and J by 7 bases; unmatched bases: 7. The CDR3 sequence is 15 residues long. The PCR contained 60 Vbeta and 13 Jbeta primers. Using immunoSEQ multiplex PCR, the repertoire was profiled, and TCRdb retains in-frame clones only, with some absent. Counted here are about 89,000 clones, approximately 79% occurring once; the ten biggest clones make up roughly 2.5%. The clonotype originates from a man younger than 40 in good health and CMV-seronegative. Sequenced: PBMCs. V usage is TRBV27 and J usage is TRBJ1-2; 10 bases are a match to TRBD1. CDR3 bases: TGTGCCAGCAGTTTAACCGGGACAGGGGTTTTTGGCTACACCTTC. Translated: CASSLTGTGVFGYTF.